The 18 T cell receptor beta chains listed next were all sequenced from one sample in a study of CXCR3-negative and CXCR3-positive naive CD8 T cells (dated by TCRdb to about 2019). Their antigens remain unidentified. The instrument given in TCRdb is NextSeq 550. The Human TCR Profiling Kit (MiLaboratory) was used to make UMI-labeled 5' RACE TRB cDNA libraries. Once TCRdb had reprocessed the reads, it stored one entry per CDR3 protein sequence and supplied no DNA. This specimen's table enumerates about 6,400 distinct CDR3 sequences. Of the sample, less than 1.5% is held by the ten largest clones. Summary of the overall study and its limitations: Compared with CXCR3-negative naive cells, CXCR3-positive naive cells had TRB CDR3s with higher hydrophobicity (lower Kidera factor 4), lower energy, and higher strength and volume indices.

Sample: naive CXCR3+ CD8+ T cells from blood. The meaning of the sample's cell subset or site label: CD45RO-CCR7+CD27+CD95- naive CD8+ T cells expressing CXCR3 (TNR3+). These receptors all stem from a human donor in good health. Some clones in this sample may be carry-over from other donors' samples.

The chain carries TRBV20-1 and TRBJ2-7. CDR1 is DFQATT and CDR2 is SNEGSKA in the germline V gene (reference sequence). The CDR3 has 16 residues. This chain's CDR3 is CSANLLIELGSYEQYF.

This clonotype is labeled medium-sized based on frequency. This chain connects TRBV29-1 to TRBJ2-1; TCRdb's D call of TRBD1 is untestable without DNA. This CDR3 is 15 amino acids long. The germline CDR1 and CDR2 sequences are SQVTM and ANQGSEA. The CDR3 sequence is CSVEGTESSYNEQFF.

V gene TRBV2 combines with J gene TRBJ2-1; TCRdb outputs TRBD1, but without DNA this stays unchecked. The CDR3 is 13 amino acids. CDR1 is SNHLY, CDR2 FYNNEI, per germline. The CDR3 region is CASSGVRGNEQFF.

This clonotype is identified as medium-sized from frequency. This rearrangement joins TRBV7-6 to TRBJ1-2; the D gene TCRdb calls, TRBD1, cannot be checked with no DNA. Germline CDR1 SGHVS, CDR2 FNYEAQ. The CDR3 is made up of 14 amino acids. The CDR3 protein is CASSTSTGYYGYTF.

The chain is built from TRBV7-8 and TRBJ1-1. CDR3 length: 15 residues. CDR1 and CDR2 (germline): SGHVS, FQNEAQ. CDR3 in amino acids: CASSILQGGDTEAFF.

The chain employs TRBV27 and TRBJ2-1; with no DNA, the TCRdb D assignment of TRBD2 cannot be verified. CDR3 length: 16 residues. Germline CDR1 is MNHEY and CDR2 is SMNVEV (reference sequence). CDR3: CASSLLGTSGNNEQFF.

The J gene is TRBJ2-2, the V gene TRBV18; TCRdb calls TRBD1, which cannot be checked without DNA. The germline CDR1 and CDR2 sequences are KGHSH and LQKENI. The CDR3 covers 16 residues. CDR3: CASPEDRALNTGELFF.

The rearrangement links TRBV2 to TRBJ2-1; TCRdb reports TRBD2, a call that lacks DNA to check it against. The CDR3 is 18 residues long. Germline V gene sequence: CDR1 SNHLY, CDR2 FYNNEI. The CDR3 is CASSDRGVAGFSYNEQFF.

By frequency, this clonotype registers medium-sized. The genes are TRBV11-2 and TRBJ2-1; TCRdb calls TRBD1, which cannot be checked without DNA. The CDR3 totals 14 residues. Germline CDR1 and CDR2: SGHAT and FQNNGV. CDR3: CASSLYRGEYEQFF.

The gene calls are TRBV25-1 and TRBJ2-1. This CDR3 is built from 13 residues. The germline gives CDR1 MGHDK, CDR2 SYGVNS. The CDR3 reads CASSDLSTSEQFF.

This clonotype shows up as medium-sized by frequency. This chain joins TRBV29-1 and TRBJ2-3; TCRdb selects TRBD2, and the lack of DNA leaves this call unchecked. There are 13 residues in the CDR3. Germline CDR1 and CDR2: SQVTM and ANQGSEA. CDR3 region: CSVEREGPDTQYF.

This clonotype ranks as medium-sized in terms of frequency. V and J are TRBV7-3 and TRBJ2-5; TCRdb proposes TRBD2, but this gene call is untestable without DNA. CDR1 and CDR2 from the germline V gene are SGHTA and FQGTGA. The CDR3 contains 15 residues. The CDR3 sequence is CASSPGIAGRETQYF.

This clonotype is deemed medium-sized by its frequency. V and J are TRBV4-3 and TRBJ1-1. Germline CDR1 reads LGHNA; CDR2 reads YSLEER. This CDR3 contains 17 residues. CDR3 loop: CASSQVLTGPANTEAFF.

By frequency, this clonotype registers medium-sized. This sequence joins TRBV19 and TRBJ1-2. This CDR3 is built from 13 residues. Per the germline V gene, CDR1 is LNHDA and CDR2 is SQIVND (reference sequence). The CDR3 region is CASSIGTVYGYTF.

The genes are TRBV19 and TRBJ1-2; TCRdb returns TRBD1, unconfirmable since there is no DNA. Germline V lookup: CDR1 LNHDA, CDR2 SQIVND (reference sequence). This CDR3 comprises 15 residues. The CDR3 sequence is CASSIIAGGYYGYTF.

V and J are TRBV27 and TRBJ2-3; TCRdb outputs TRBD2, but without DNA this stays unchecked. Germline V gene sequence: CDR1 MNHEY, CDR2 SMNVEV (reference sequence). This CDR3 has 15 amino acids. CDR3 region: CASSLPGEDTDTQYF.

According to its frequency, this clonotype is medium-sized. The chain employs TRBV12-3 or TRBV12-4 and TRBJ1-1. The CDR3 has 14 amino acids. The CDR3 region is CASSLSAGNTEAFF.

V is TRBV29-1 and J is TRBJ2-6. The CDR3 extends over 14 amino acids. Germline V gene data show CDR1 as SQVTM and CDR2 as ANQGSEA. This CDR3 reads CSVQIDSGANVLTF.